Below are 22 T cell receptor beta chains sequenced from a single sample in a study of spatial heterogeneity in lung cancer. Study-level points and caveats: Counts that tracked tumor mutation counts were those of expanded intratumoral alpha and beta TCRs.

These receptors have no identified antigens. Time point in this sample: sample taken at primary tumor resection. From the 5' RACE reads, TCRdb called clonotypes with MiXCR, one entry per CDR3 protein. The sample holds about 25,000 distinct CDR3 sequences; approximately 9.5% are singletons and the top ten take roughly 8%. Sequences were derived from lung tumor tissue, sampled at surgery. The origin of the receptors is a male donor with early-stage non-small cell lung cancer.

The sample holds many counts of this clonotype. This may come from a read error, since a much larger clone is one base off. The chain joins TRBV7-9 to TRBJ2-5; unclear D gene. The CDR3 is 15 amino acids. Germline CDR1 and CDR2: SEHNR and FQNEAQ (reference sequence). The CDR3 protein is CASSFFGQLQQTQYF. DNA for the CDR3: TGTGCCAGCAGCTTTTTCGGGCAGCTCCAACAGACCCAGTACTTC.

The table lists this clonotype with many counts. The chain recombines TRBV7-6 with TRBJ2-7; TRBD1 aligns across 9 bases. Germline V lookup: CDR1 SGHVS, CDR2 FNYEAQ. V lost 6 bases and J lost 6; bases outside the gene matches: 15. The CDR3 has 16 amino acids. The CDR3 DNA reads TGTGCCAGCAGTCCTGGCGACAGGGGGTTAACCGGCGAGCAGTACTTC. Protein: CASSPGDRGLTGEQYF.

The table lists this clonotype with many counts. The V gene is TRBV28, the J gene TRBJ1-6, with 9 bases lining up with TRBD1. CDR3 size: 14 residues. After removal of 4 bases from V and 10 bases from J, the junction contained 5 bases not matched to a gene. Germline CDR1 and CDR2: MDHEN and SYDVKM. CDR3 amino acids: CASSYRGQLSPLHF. Written as DNA, the CDR3 is TGTGCCAGCAGTTACAGGGGGCAGCTGTCACCCCTCCACTTT.

This clonotype was detected a few times. CDR3 coding DNA: TGTGCCAGCAGCTTAGCCGGTTCCTACAATGAGCAGTTCTTC. Translated, it gives CASSLAGSYNEQFF. The chain is built from TRBV7-2 and TRBJ2-1; D is ambiguous. V lost 0 bases to trimming and J lost 1 base, with 4 bases between them. The germline gives CDR1 SGHTA, CDR2 FQGNSA. There are 14 residues in the CDR3.

This clonotype was observed many times. The chain couples TRBV28 to TRBJ2-5; 14 bases align to TRBD2. Germline V gives CDR1 MDHEN, CDR2 SYDVKM. CDR3 length: 16 amino acids. V gave up 8 bases and J gave up 5 bases; unmatched junction bases: 10. CDR3 bases: TGTGCCAGCCTTGGACTAGCGGGAGGTTGGGCGGAGACCCAGTACTTC. Protein product: CASLGLAGGWAETQYF.

The sample holds many counts of this clonotype. CDR3 residues: CASRSRERAMNNEQFF. The CDR3 DNA is TGTGCCAGCCGGAGTAGAGAAAGGGCAATGAACAATGAGCAGTTCTTC. This chain uses TRBV6-1 with TRBJ2-1; D unresolved. There are 16 residues in the CDR3. Per germline, CDR1 MNHNS and CDR2 SASEGT. V was pared by 8 bases and J by 5 bases, with 22 bases between.

There are many counts of this clonotype. This CDR3 reads CASSAAPRSRNTIYF. The CDR3, as DNA: TGTGCCAGCAGCGCAGCCCCCAGAAGTAGAAACACCATATATTTT. The chain has TRBV9 and TRBJ1-3, with D uncertain. Trimming shortened V by 3 bases and J by 5 bases, and 15 bases separated the two germline ends. Germline-derived CDR1 and CDR2 are SGDLS and YYNGEE. The CDR3 has 15 residues.

This clonotype was seen ten or more times. The J gene is TRBJ2-7, the V gene TRBV9; D call uncertain. The CDR3 has 14 residues. In germline, CDR1 is SGDLS, CDR2 YYNGEE. The germline V and J ends were trimmed by 0 bases and 2 bases, with 9 bases remaining between them. The CDR3 loop reads CASSVGRDTYEQYF. The CDR3 DNA is TGTGCCAGCAGCGTAGGAAGGGATACCTACGAGCAGTACTTC.

The V gene is TRBV6-5, the J gene TRBJ1-1; D call uncertain. V was clipped by 4 bases and J by 5 bases, with 20 bases between them. CDR1 and CDR2 (germline): MNHEY, SVGAGI. The CDR3 sequence is 16 residues long. CDR3 protein: CASSFLPGAWGTEAFF. The CDR3 nucleotides are TGTGCCAGCAGTTTCCTCCCCGGCGCCTGGGGTACTGAAGCTTTCTTT.

This clonotype appeared many times. The CDR3 sequence is CASSFSRSGTDTQYF. DNA of the CDR3: TGTGCCAGCAGTTTTTCCCGAAGCGGCACAGATACGCAGTATTTT. The chain is built from TRBV28 and TRBJ2-3; no clear D. V was cut by 3 bases and J by 1 base, with 11 bases left in between. In germline, CDR1 is MDHEN, CDR2 SYDVKM. The CDR3 has 15 amino acids. Supplemented by reference TRBV28 and TRBJ2-3, the full variable domain reads DVKVTQSSRYLVKRTGEKVFLECVQDMDHENMFWYRQDPGLGLRLIYFSYDVKMKEKGDIPEGYSVSREKKERFSLILESASTNQTSMYLCASSFSRSGTDTQYFGPGTRLTVL.

This clonotype was recorded at least ten times. The V and J genes are TRBV4-1 and TRBJ1-5; D unclear. CDR3 size: 16 residues. With 0 bases removed from V and 11 bases from J, the gap between germline ends came to 20 bases. Germline CDR1 MGHRA, CDR2 YSYEKL. The CDR3 is CASSQDQVGFEGAQHF. The DNA for the CDR3 is TGCGCCAGCAGCCAAGATCAGGTCGGGTTCGAGGGAGCCCAGCATTTT.

This chain joins TRBV4-2 and TRBJ1-1, with D tentatively TRBD1 (5 bases). Germline V CDR1 and CDR2: LGHNA, YNFKEQ. V shed 1 base and J shed 5 bases, with 17 bases lying between them. The CDR3 consists of 16 residues. The CDR3 protein is CASSQVTTGLGTEAFF. DNA of the CDR3: TGTGCCAGCAGCCAAGTCACAACGGGGCTGGGTACTGAAGCTTTCTTT.

The table lists this clonotype with a few counts. The rearrangement uses TRBV12-3 or TRBV12-4 and TRBJ2-7, with TRBD1 identical over 8 bases. J was trimmed by 6 bases and V by 3 bases; bases with no gene match: 4. CDR3 length equals 13 residues. The DNA of the CDR3 is TGTGCCAGCAGTTTCGGACAGGGAATCGAGCAGTACTTC. It is translated as CASSFGQGIEQYF.

This clonotype has only a few counts. The chain recombines TRBV5-1 with TRBJ2-5, with D unresolved. V lost 4 bases and J 3 bases, leaving 13 bases between the germline ends. The length of the CDR3 is 14 residues. Per the germline V gene, CDR1 is SGHRS and CDR2 is YFSETQ. DNA for the CDR3: TGCGCCAGCAGCATAGGACGGCGAAAAGAGACCCAGTACTTC. Amino acids: CASSIGRRKETQYF. The variable domain in full, completed from reference TRBV5-1 and TRBJ2-5, reads KAGVTQTPRYLIKTRGQQVTLSCSPISGHRSVSWYQQTPGQGLQFLFEYFSETQRNKGNFPGRFSGRQFSNSRSEMNVSTLELGDSALYLCASSIGRRKETQYFGPGTRLLVL.

The sample holds a few counts of this clonotype. The chain joins TRBV10-3 to TRBJ1-1; D gene ambiguous. Trimming left V 5 bases short and J 3 bases short, with 7 bases between. The CDR3 extends over 12 amino acids. Germline values: CDR1 ENHRY, CDR2 SYGVKD. The CDR3 DNA reads TGTGCCATCAGTAGTTGGGACACTGAAGCTTTCTTT. It codes for CAISSWDTEAFF.

V gene TRBV11-1 combines with J gene TRBJ1-1, with 7 nucleotides matching TRBD1. The length of the CDR3 is 15 residues. The V and J ends lost 5 bases and 2 bases, in that order; junction bases with no gene match: 8. Germline assignment: CDR1 SGHAT and CDR2 FQDESV (reference sequence). CDR3: CASSPRTGSNTEAFF. CDR3 DNA: TGTGCCAGCAGCCCCCGGACAGGCTCCAACACTGAAGCTTTCTTT.

This clonotype was seen many times. This rearrangement joins TRBV6-6 to TRBJ1-5; no clear D. The CDR3 runs to 12 residues. From germline, CDR1 is MNHNY and CDR2 SVGAGI (reference sequence). V lost 4 bases, J lost 4 bases, and 5 bases lay in between. For the CDR3, the DNA is TGTGCCAGCAGTTCAGAAAATCAGCCCCAGCATTTT. Translated, it gives CASSSENQPQHF.

This clonotype was detected ten times or more. V usage is TRBV7-3 and J usage is TRBJ2-3; TRBD1 matches at 7 bases. This CDR3 is built from 15 residues. The V gene's germline CDR1 is SGHTA and CDR2 FQGTGA. V lost 5 bases, J lost 4 bases, and 9 bases stayed unmatched. CDR3 amino acids: CASSQYRTGADTQYF. The CDR3 DNA sequence: TGTGCCAGCAGCCAATACAGAACAGGGGCAGATACGCAGTATTTT. Supplemented by reference TRBV7-3 and TRBJ2-3, the full variable domain reads GAGVSQTPSNKVTEKGKYVELRCDPISGHTALYWYRQSLGQGPEFLIYFQGTGAADDSGLPNDRFFAVRPEGSVSTLKIQRTERGDSAVYLCASSQYRTGADTQYFGPGTRLTVL.

In this sample, this clonotype turned up many times. The genes are TRBV20-1 and TRBJ2-3; no definite D call. Germline V gene data show CDR1 as DFQATT and CDR2 as SNEGSKA (reference sequence). V lost 5 bases and J lost 4, with 19 bases in between. The CDR3 is 15 amino acids. The CDR3 bases are TGCAGTGCTGAAGTGGCGGAAAAGATGGCAGATACGCAGTATTTT. Protein sequence: CSAEVAEKMADTQYF.

This sequence joins TRBV12-3 or TRBV12-4 and TRBJ2-2; D is undetermined. Between the trimmed V and J ends, which lost 3 bases and 4 bases, there was a span of 12 bases. This CDR3 contains 15 residues. DNA of the CDR3: TGTGCCAGCAGTTTTACCAGCGTCGGCACCGGGGAGCTGTTTTTT. Its protein is CASSFTSVGTGELFF.

This clonotype was seen repeatedly, ten times or more. The CDR3 loop reads CASSRKGGGALPGELFF. The CDR3 nucleotides read TGTGCCAGCAGCCGAAAAGGCGGGGGGGCCTTACCCGGGGAGCTGTTTTTT. The chain combines TRBV4-2 with TRBJ2-2; 9 nucleotides line up with TRBD2. The CDR3 covers 17 residues. Germline V lookup: CDR1 LGHNA, CDR2 YNFKEQ. The junction had 12 bases not matched to a gene; V was cut back by 4 bases and J by 6 bases.

This clonotype has at least ten counts. The chain recombines TRBV5-1 with TRBJ2-1; 7 nucleotides match TRBD1. Germline V CDR1 and CDR2: SGHRS, YFSETQ. CDR3 size: 15 residues. J gave up 4 bases and V 7 bases, and 11 bases lay outside the gene matches. The CDR3: CASAPGRGLYNEQFF. The CDR3 nucleotides read TGCGCCAGCGCCCCGGGCAGGGGGTTGTACAATGAGCAGTTCTTC.